The sequence of this T cell receptor (beta chain) was determined in a study of blood T cells in healthy people across ages. For the study at large: When template switching was applied, about one barcoded beta molecule was captured per two T cells. Findings and caveats of the study: From one million sequenced T cells, diversity estimates were lower bounds.

Primers used in a second PCR of about 7 to 12 cycles were a sample-barcoded 5' primer and a J-beta primer mix. MiXCR was run by TCRdb on the 5' RACE reads, yielding one entry per CDR3 protein. The repertoire holds 700,000 to 800,000 distinct CDR3 sequences, with around 40% as singletons. CDR3 length equals 16 residues. CDR1 and CDR2 (germline): DFQATT, SNEGSKA (reference sequence). Trimming left V 3 bases short and J 0 bases short, with 15 bases between. Points on this clonotype: No antigen is known for it.

Individuals who donated were healthy Caucasians from Russia aged about 6 to 95. Sequencing was performed on blood. The rearrangement uses TRBV20-1 and TRBJ1-5, with D perhaps TRBD1 (5 bases). The clonotype was recovered from a woman aged 55 to 70 in good health. CDR3 loop: CSASRDRGYSNQPQHF. The CDR3 region has the DNA TGCAGTGCTAGTCGGGATAGGGGTTATAGCAATCAGCCCCAGCATTTT.